The 24 T cell receptor beta chains below all came from one sample that was sequenced in a study of Graves' ophthalmopathy and Graves' hyperthyroidism. Amplification targeted the TCR beta CDR3 regions, with RNA transcripts as the source material. An opening RT-PCR round employed HTBI primers and preceded a second-round multiplex PCR. TCRdb called the multiplex PCR reads again in MiXCR, with one record for every CDR3 protein. The data hold approximately 37,000 distinct CDR3 sequences, with roughly half observed a single time. The sample was peripheral blood. These receptor sequences come from an adult man with Graves' ophthalmopathy.

The chain has TRBV7-9 and TRBJ1-2, with D uncertain. The germline CDR1 and CDR2 sequences are SEHNR and FQNEAQ (reference sequence). Trimming removed 5 bases at V and 2 bases at J, with 12 bases between. CDR3 length equals 14 residues. The chain's CDR3 is CASSQGRNNYGYTF. The CDR3 nucleotides are TGTGCCAGCAGCCAAGGCAGAAACAACTATGGCTACACCTTC. Complete variable domain (other parts from reference TRBV7-9 and TRBJ1-2): DTGVSQNPRHKITKRGQNVTFRCDPISEHNRLYWYRQTLGQGPEFLTYFQNEAQLEKSRLLSDRFSAERPKGSFSTLEIQRTEQGDSAMYLCASSQGRNNYGYTFGSGTRLTVV.

This clonotype was recorded many times. V gene TRBV19 combines with J gene TRBJ2-2; D is perhaps TRBD1 (6 bases). Germline CDR1 is LNHDA and CDR2 is SQIVND (reference sequence). The CDR3 is 15 residues long. Trimming cost V 4 bases and J 1 base, with 10 bases left between them. CDR3 in amino acids: CASSRAGVNTGELFF. The CDR3 nucleotides read TGTGCCAGTAGTAGGGCAGGGGTGAACACCGGGGAGCTGTTTTTT.

The CDR3 protein is CASSPAAGVQYF. CDR3 coding DNA: TGCGCCAGCAGCCCAGCCGCTGGGGTACAGTATTTT. The chain couples TRBV4-1 to TRBJ2-3, with D hard to call. CDR1 is MGHRA and CDR2 is YSYEKL in the germline V gene. This CDR3 comprises 12 residues. Trimming shortened V by 4 bases and J by 12 bases, and 14 bases separated the two germline ends.

This clonotype was recorded at least ten times. The chain uses TRBV27 and TRBJ2-1; 9 positions agree with TRBD1. The CDR3 loop spans 14 amino acids. With V trimmed by 6 bases and J by 1 base, 1 base remained unmatched. Germline lookup yields CDR1 MNHEY and CDR2 SMNVEV (reference sequence). The CDR3 is CASRDRGSYNEQFF. CDR3 DNA sequence: TGTGCCAGCAGGGACAGGGGTTCCTACAATGAGCAGTTCTTC.

The chain employs TRBV18 and TRBJ1-3, with D perhaps matching TRBD1 (5 bases). V dropped 2 bases and J dropped 0 bases, with 5 bases sitting between them. This CDR3 is built from 14 residues. Germline V gene sequence: CDR1 KGHSH, CDR2 LQKENI. The CDR3 DNA follows: TGTGCCAGCTCACCAGGGGCCTCTGGAAACACCATATATTTT. Its protein product is CASSPGASGNTIYF.

This clonotype is medium-sized (0.01 to 0.1%) in the sample. The chain is built from TRBV20-1 and TRBJ2-1; 12 nucleotides align to TRBD2. Per the germline V gene, CDR1 is DFQATT and CDR2 is SNEGSKA (reference sequence). The V segment lost 8 bases and the J segment 6 bases; nucleotides outside the gene matches: 8. The CDR3 has 14 residues. CDR3 nucleotides: TGCAGTCCCTTTTCTAGCGGGAGGGGCAATGAGCAGTTCTTC. Protein: CSPFSSGRGNEQFF.

This clonotype is termed medium-sized. This chain connects TRBV29-1 to TRBJ2-5; D is unresolved. Germline CDR1 reads SQVTM; CDR2 reads ANQGSEA. V was pared by 2 bases and J by 5 bases, with 9 bases between. This CDR3 is 12 amino acids long. The DNA of the CDR3 is TGCAGCGTTGAAATCGTGGGGGAGACCCAGTACTTC. Residues: CSVEIVGETQYF.

This clonotype was detected many times. The CDR3 DNA reads TGCGCCAGCAGCTTCCAGGGTGACTACAATGAGCAGTTCTTC. Translating gives CASSFQGDYNEQFF. The V and J genes are TRBV5-1 and TRBJ2-1; D possibly corresponds to TRBD1 (5 bases). CDR1 is SGHRS, CDR2 YFSETQ, per germline. V lost 2 bases and J 3 bases, leaving 9 bases between the germline ends. CDR3 size: 14 residues. Drawing the rest from reference TRBV5-1 and TRBJ2-1, the complete variable domain is KAGVTQTPRYLIKTRGQQVTLSCSPISGHRSVSWYQQTPGQGLQFLFEYFSETQRNKGNFPGRFSGRQFSNSRSEMNVSTLELGDSALYLCASSFQGDYNEQFFGPGTRLTVL.

This clonotype was observed many times. The chain links TRBV11-2 to TRBJ2-5; TRBD1 agrees at 11 bases. The CDR3 totals 16 residues. V was clipped by 0 bases and J by 5 bases; unmatched bases: 5. The germline gives CDR1 SGHAT, CDR2 FQNNGV. Here the CDR3 DNA reads TGTGCCAGCAGCTTAGATACCGGGACAGGGGGGGAGACCCAGTACTTC. This encodes CASSLDTGTGGETQYF.

This clonotype showed up many times. The rearrangement joins TRBV11-2 to TRBJ2-1; unclear D gene. V was trimmed by 2 bases and J by 9 bases, leaving 14 bases between them. This CDR3 has 14 residues. Germline V gene sequence: CDR1 SGHAT, CDR2 FQNNGV. The CDR3 nucleotides read TGTGCCAGCAGCTTAACGGGTGGGGTCCCTGAGCAGTTCTTC. It codes for CASSLTGGVPEQFF.

The chain uses TRBV20-1 and TRBJ2-3; 7 nucleotides match TRBD1. Trimming removed 5 bases from V and 1 base from J; junction bases left unmatched: 3. The CDR3 has 13 residues. The germline V gene encodes CDR1 DFQATT and CDR2 SNEGSKA (reference sequence). The CDR3 bases are TGCAGTGCTTCCGGGACAGGCACAGATACGCAGTATTTT. This translates into CSASGTGTDTQYF.

At least ten counts were recorded for this clonotype. V gene TRBV19 combines with J gene TRBJ1-1; the D gene is possibly TRBD1 (5 bases). This CDR3 is 15 amino acids long. CDR1 is LNHDA, CDR2 SQIVND, per germline (reference sequence). The V and J ends lost 1 base and 8 bases respectively, with 17 bases between them. CDR3 DNA: TGTGCCAGTAGTATAGGAACGTTCCTAGGGGCCGAAGCTTTCTTT. Translating gives CASSIGTFLGAEAFF.

This clonotype was counted ten times or more. This rearrangement joins TRBV6-1 to TRBJ2-3, with 12 nucleotides matching TRBD2. Germline CDR1 is MNHNS and CDR2 is SASEGT. V shed 3 bases, J shed 4 bases, and the junction held 2 bases outside the gene matches. CDR3 length: 15 amino acids. In nucleotides, the CDR3 is TGTGCCAGCAGTGAGACTAGCGGGGGCGCAGATACGCAGTATTTT. Translating it yields CASSETSGGADTQYF.

This clonotype was picked up one time. The rearrangement joins TRBV7-2 to TRBJ2-5; 7 bases agree with TRBD2. J was trimmed by 5 bases and V by 5 bases; bases with no gene match: 11. The CDR3 is 15 residues long. The germline V gene encodes CDR1 SGHTA and CDR2 FQGNSA. CDR3 bases: TGTGCCAGCAGCCCTCAGCGGGGTCCTGCGGAGACCCAGTACTTC. Translating it yields CASSPQRGPAETQYF. The variable domain in full, with the rest retrieved from reference TRBV7-2 and TRBJ2-5, is GAGVSQSPSNKVTEKGKDVELRCDPISGHTALYWYRQSLGQGLEFLIYFQGNSAPDKSGLPSDRFSAERTGGSVSTLTIQRTQQEDSAVYLCASSPQRGPAETQYFGPGTRLLVL.

This clonotype was found many times. J is TRBJ2-5 and V is TRBV24-1; 9 nucleotides agree with TRBD1. This CDR3 has 16 residues. Trimming cost V 3 bases and J 5 bases; bases outside gene matches: 9. Germline V gene data show CDR1 as KGHDR and CDR2 as SFDVKD. The CDR3, as DNA: TGTGCCACCAGTGATCAGGGGACAGGGAGTAGCGAGACCCAGTACTTC. Its protein product is CATSDQGTGSSETQYF.

The table lists this clonotype with many counts. V is TRBV6-5 and J is TRBJ2-7, with 9 positions matching TRBD2. Germline V CDR1 and CDR2: MNHEY, SVGAGI. The V segment lost 4 bases and the J segment 2 bases; nucleotides outside the gene matches: 6. The CDR3 sequence is 15 residues long. The CDR3 nucleotides read TGTGCCAGCAGTTTCTCTAGCGGGACCACCTACGAGCAGTACTTC. It is translated as CASSFSSGTTYEQYF.

This clonotype was recorded many times. The chain has TRBV7-9 and TRBJ2-1, with no clear D. There are 15 residues in the CDR3. The germline V and J ends were trimmed by 1 base and 0 bases, with 7 bases remaining between them. CDR1 is SEHNR and CDR2 is FQNEAQ in the germline V gene (reference sequence). The CDR3 DNA reads as TGTGCCAGCAGCTTAGTATCGGTCTCCTACAATGAGCAGTTCTTC. This translates into CASSLVSVSYNEQFF.

DNA for the CDR3: TGTGCCAGCAGTTATAGTAGCGGGGGGACCTACGAGCAGTACTTC. Residues: CASSYSSGGTYEQYF. The chain joins TRBV12-3 or TRBV12-4 to TRBJ2-7, with 10 bases that match TRBD2. V lost 4 bases to trimming and J lost 2 bases; unmatched junction nucleotides: 5. This CDR3 is 15 amino acids long.

The sample holds many counts of this clonotype. The CDR3 bases are TGTGCCAGCAGCCCCCGGGAGGATGCCTACAATGAGCAGTTCTTC. Translating gives CASSPREDAYNEQFF. This chain joins TRBV7-8 and TRBJ2-1; 7 positions agree with TRBD2. The trim removed 5 bases at V and 2 bases at J, leaving 6 bases unmatched. This CDR3 has 15 residues. Looked up from germline, CDR1 is SGHVS and CDR2 is FQNEAQ.

The chain carries TRBV2 and TRBJ1-2, with D tentatively TRBD1 (5 bases). The germline V and J ends were trimmed by 6 bases and 4 bases, with 15 bases remaining between them. The germline V gene has CDR1 SNHLY and CDR2 FYNNEI. The CDR3 sequence is 14 residues long. The CDR3 DNA reads as TGTGCCAGCAGCGAGGCAGGGTCGAGCTATGGCTACACCTTC. It yields the protein CASSEAGSSYGYTF. Full variable domain (outside the CDR3, taken from reference TRBV2 and TRBJ1-2): EPEVTQTPSHQVTQMGQEVILRCVPISNHLYFYWYRQILGQKVEFLVSFYNNEISEKSEIFDDQFSVERPDGSNFTLKIRSTKLEDSAMYFCASSEAGSSYGYTFGSGTRLTVV.

With respect to this clonotype: A single base separates this from a much larger clone, so it may be a read error. This chain links TRBV28 with TRBJ2-7, with D possibly being TRBD2 (6 bases). V was pared by 6 bases and J by 3 bases, with 18 bases between. Germline V gene sequence: CDR1 MDHEN, CDR2 SYDVKM. This CDR3 has 15 amino acids. The CDR3 here is CASSSSATSLYEQYV. CDR3 DNA: TGTGCCAGCAGCTCATCGGCCACTAGCCTCTACGAGCAGTACGTC.

This clonotype has ten or more counts. This chain joins TRBV6-5 and TRBJ2-7; 9 bases are a match to TRBD2. The trim removed 0 bases at V and 2 bases at J, leaving 2 bases unmatched. CDR1 and CDR2 (germline): MNHEY, SVGAGI. This CDR3 has 15 residues. DNA of the CDR3: TGTGCCAGCAGTTACTCGCGGGAGGGCCCCTACGAGCAGTACTTC. It encodes CASSYSREGPYEQYF.

This sequence joins TRBV5-1 and TRBJ1-1; TRBD1 might be the D (5 bases). The CDR3 is 15 amino acids. V shed 0 bases and J shed 6 bases, with 15 bases lying between them. Germline V gene data show CDR1 as SGHRS and CDR2 as YFSETQ. The CDR3 DNA is TGCGCCAGCAGCTTGGCGCTGGGGGAGAGCGCTGAAGCTTTCTTT. Translation gives CASSLALGESAEAFF.

With regard to this clonotype: A clone one base away is much larger, so this may be a read error. V is TRBV2 and J is TRBJ2-6; D not certain. The CDR3 has 11 amino acids. Germline CDR1 SNHLY, CDR2 FYNNEI. In DNA, the CDR3 is TGTGCCAGCAGCGAGGCCAGCGTCCTGACTTTC. It codes for CASSEASVLTF.